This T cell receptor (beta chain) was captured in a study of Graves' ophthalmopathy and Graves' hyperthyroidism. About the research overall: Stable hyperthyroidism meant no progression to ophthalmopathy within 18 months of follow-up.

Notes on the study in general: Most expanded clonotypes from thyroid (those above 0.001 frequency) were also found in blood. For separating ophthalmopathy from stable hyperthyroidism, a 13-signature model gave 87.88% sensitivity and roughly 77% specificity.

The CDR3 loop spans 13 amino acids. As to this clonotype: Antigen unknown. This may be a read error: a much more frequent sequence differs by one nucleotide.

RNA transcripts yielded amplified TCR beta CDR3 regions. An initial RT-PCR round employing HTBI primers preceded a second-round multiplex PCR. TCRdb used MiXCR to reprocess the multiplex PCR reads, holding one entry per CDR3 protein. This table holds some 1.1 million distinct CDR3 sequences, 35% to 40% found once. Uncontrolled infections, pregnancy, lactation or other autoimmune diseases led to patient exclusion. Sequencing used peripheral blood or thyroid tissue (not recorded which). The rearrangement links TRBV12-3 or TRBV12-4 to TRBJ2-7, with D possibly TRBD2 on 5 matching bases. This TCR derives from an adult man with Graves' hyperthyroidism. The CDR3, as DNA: TGTACCAGCAGTTTAGCGCGGGTTGACGAGCAGTACTTC. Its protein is CTSSLARVDEQYF.